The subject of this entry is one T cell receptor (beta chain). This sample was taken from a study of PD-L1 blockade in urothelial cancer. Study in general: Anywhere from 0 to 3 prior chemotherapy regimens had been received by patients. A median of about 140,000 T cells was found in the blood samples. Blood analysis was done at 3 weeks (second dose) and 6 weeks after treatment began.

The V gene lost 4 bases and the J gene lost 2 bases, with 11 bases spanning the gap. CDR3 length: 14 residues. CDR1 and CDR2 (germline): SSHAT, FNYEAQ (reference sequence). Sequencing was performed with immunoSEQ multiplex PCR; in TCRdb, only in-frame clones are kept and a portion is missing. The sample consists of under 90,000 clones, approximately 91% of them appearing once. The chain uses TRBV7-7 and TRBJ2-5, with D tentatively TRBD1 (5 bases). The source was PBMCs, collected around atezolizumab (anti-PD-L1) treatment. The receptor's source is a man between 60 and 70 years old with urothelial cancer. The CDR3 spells CASSSTGQQETQYF. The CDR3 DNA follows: TGTGCCAGCAGCTCTACAGGACAACAAGAGACCCAGTACTTC.